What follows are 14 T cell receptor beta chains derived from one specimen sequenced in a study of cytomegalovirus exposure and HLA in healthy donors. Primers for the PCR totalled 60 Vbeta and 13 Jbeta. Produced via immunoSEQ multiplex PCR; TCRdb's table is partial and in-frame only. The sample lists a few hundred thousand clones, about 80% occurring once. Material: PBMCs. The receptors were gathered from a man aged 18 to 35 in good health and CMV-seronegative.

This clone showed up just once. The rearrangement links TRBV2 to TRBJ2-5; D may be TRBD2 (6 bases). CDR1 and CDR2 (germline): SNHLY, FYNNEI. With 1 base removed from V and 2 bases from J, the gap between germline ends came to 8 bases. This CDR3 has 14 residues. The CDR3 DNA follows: TGTGCCAGCAGTGAAGGTCGGGGGCAAGAGACCCAGTACTTC. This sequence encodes CASSEGRGQETQYF.

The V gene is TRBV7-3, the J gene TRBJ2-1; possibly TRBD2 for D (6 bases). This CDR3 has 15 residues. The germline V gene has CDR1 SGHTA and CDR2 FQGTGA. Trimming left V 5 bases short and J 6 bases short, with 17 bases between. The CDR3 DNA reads TGTGCCAGCAGCCCTCGCGGGGCCCCGCGCAATGAGCAGTTCTTC. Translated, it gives CASSPRGAPRNEQFF. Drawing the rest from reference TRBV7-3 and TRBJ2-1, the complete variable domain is GAGVSQTPSNKVTEKGKYVELRCDPISGHTALYWYRQSLGQGPEFLIYFQGTGAADDSGLPNDRFFAVRPEGSVSTLKIQRTERGDSAVYLCASSPRGAPRNEQFFGPGTRLTVL.

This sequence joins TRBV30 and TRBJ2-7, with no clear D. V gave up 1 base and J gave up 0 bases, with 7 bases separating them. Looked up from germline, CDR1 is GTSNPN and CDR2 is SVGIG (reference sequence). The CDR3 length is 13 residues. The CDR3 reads CAWSGWSSYEQYF. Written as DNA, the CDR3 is TGTGCCTGGAGTGGGTGGAGCTCCTACGAGCAGTACTTC.

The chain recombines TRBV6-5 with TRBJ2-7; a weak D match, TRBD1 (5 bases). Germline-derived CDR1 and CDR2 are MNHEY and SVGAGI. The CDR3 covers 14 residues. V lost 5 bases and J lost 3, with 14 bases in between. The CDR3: CASSQLSQGYEQYF. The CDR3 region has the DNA TGTGCCAGCAGTCAGCTTAGCCAGGGCTACGAGCAGTACTTC.

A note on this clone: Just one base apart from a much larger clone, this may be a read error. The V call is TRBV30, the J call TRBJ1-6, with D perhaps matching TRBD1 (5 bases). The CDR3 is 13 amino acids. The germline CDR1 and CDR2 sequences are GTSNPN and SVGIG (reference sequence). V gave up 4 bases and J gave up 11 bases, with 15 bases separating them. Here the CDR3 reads CAWTLRGMAPLHF. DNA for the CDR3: TGTGCCTGGACCCTGCGGGGGATGGCACCCCTCCACTTT.

The chain's CDR3 is CASSLGPDTTYEQYF. The CDR3 coding sequence is TGCGCCAGCAGCTTGGGCCCGGACACCACCTACGAGCAGTACTTC. V and J are TRBV5-1 and TRBJ2-7; D may be TRBD1 (5 bases). The CDR3 has 15 amino acids. Trimming took 0 bases from V and 2 from J, leaving 12 bases between them. The germline gives CDR1 SGHRS, CDR2 YFSETQ.

CDR3 sequence reads: CASSPIGTGAYNEQFF. CDR3 sequence (DNA): TGTGCCAGCAGTCCTATTGGGACAGGGGCCTACAATGAGCAGTTCTTC. The chain has TRBV27 and TRBJ2-1; 10 positions match TRBD1. The CDR3 is 16 amino acids. Germline V gene lookup returns CDR1 MNHEY and CDR2 SMNVEV (reference sequence). Trimming at V came to 5 bases and at J to 2 bases, leaving 6 bases not matched to a gene.

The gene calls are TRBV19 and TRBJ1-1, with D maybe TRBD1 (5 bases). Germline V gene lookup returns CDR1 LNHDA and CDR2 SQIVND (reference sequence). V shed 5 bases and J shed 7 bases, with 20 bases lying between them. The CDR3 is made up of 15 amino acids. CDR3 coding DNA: TGTGCCAGTAGTCGATACCAGGGAAGGATAGTTGAAGCTTTCTTT. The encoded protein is CASSRYQGRIVEAFF.

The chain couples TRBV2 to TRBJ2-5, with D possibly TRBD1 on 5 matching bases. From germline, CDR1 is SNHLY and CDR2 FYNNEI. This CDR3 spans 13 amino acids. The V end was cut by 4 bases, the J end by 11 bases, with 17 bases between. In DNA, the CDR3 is TGTGCCAGCAGTGGGTTCGGCAGGGATGAGCAGTACTTC. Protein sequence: CASSGFGRDEQYF.

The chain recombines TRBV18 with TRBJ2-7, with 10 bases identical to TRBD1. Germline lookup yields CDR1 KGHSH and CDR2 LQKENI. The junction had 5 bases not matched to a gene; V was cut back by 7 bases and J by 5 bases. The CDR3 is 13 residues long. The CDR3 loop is CASYQTGGHEQYF. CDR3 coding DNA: TGTGCCAGCTACCAGACAGGGGGCCACGAGCAGTACTTC.

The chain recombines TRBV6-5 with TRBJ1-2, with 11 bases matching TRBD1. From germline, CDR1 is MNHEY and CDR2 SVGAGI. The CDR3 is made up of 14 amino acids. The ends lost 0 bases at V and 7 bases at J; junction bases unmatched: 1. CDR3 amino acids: CASSYSGQGGGYTF. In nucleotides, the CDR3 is TGTGCCAGCAGTTACTCGGGACAGGGGGGTGGCTACACCTTC.

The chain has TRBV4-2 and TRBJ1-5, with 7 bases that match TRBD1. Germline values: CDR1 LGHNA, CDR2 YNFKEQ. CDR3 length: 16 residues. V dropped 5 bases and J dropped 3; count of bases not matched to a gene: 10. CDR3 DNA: TGTGCCAGCAGCTGGACCGGGACAGAAAACAATCAGCCCCAGCATTTT. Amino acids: CASSWTGTENNQPQHF.

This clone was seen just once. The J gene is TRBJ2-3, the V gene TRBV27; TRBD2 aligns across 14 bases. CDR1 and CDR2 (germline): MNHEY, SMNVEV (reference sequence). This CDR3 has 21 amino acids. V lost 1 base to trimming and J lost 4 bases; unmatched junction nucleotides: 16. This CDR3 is CASSLFFGWGTSGGSPDTQYF. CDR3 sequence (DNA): TGTGCCAGCAGTTTATTTTTCGGGTGGGGGACTAGCGGGGGATCCCCAGATACGCAGTATTTT.

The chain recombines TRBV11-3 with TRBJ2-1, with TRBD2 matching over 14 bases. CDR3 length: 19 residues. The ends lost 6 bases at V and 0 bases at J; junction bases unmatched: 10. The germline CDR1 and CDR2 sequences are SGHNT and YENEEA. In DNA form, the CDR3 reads TGTGCCAGCAGTTCTCCCGGGACTAGCGGGGGAAGCTCCTACAATGAGCAGTTCTTC. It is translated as CASSSPGTSGGSSYNEQFF.